This T cell receptor (beta chain) was sequenced in a study of identical twins. TCRdb passed the 5' RACE reads through MiXCR, listing each CDR3 protein once. This table has some 500,000 distinct CDR3 sequences, approximately 9.6% appearing once. This same sample was also part of a study on yellow fever vaccine responses in identical twins. This second study notes: Twins reportedly mounted vaccine T cell responses that seemed partly convergent, partly personalized.

Input material: PBMCs. The receptor was isolated from a woman aged 18 to 35 in good health.

The CDR3 coding sequence is TGTGCCAGCTCACCACAGACTAGCGGGGCAAACCCCTACGAGCAGTACTTC. Its protein is CASSPQTSGANPYEQYF. The rearrangement uses TRBV18 and TRBJ2-7, with 11 bases matching TRBD2. This CDR3 spans 17 amino acids. The germline CDR1 and CDR2 sequences are KGHSH and LQKENI. Trimming at V came to 1 base and at J to 2 bases, leaving 7 bases not matched to a gene.